These 28 T cell receptor beta chains came from one sample sequenced in a study of cytomegalovirus exposure and HLA in healthy donors (dated by TCRdb to 2015 to 2018). The receptor library was made with the immunoSEQ multiplex PCR assay. For the multiplex PCR, a mixture combining 60 forward primers for TCR Vbeta segments and 13 reverse primers for TCR Jbeta segments was used. Not all clones reach the TCRdb copy of this immuneACCESS table, which keeps in-frame sequences only. Checked studies attribute under half of the gap to unresolved V genes and leave the rest unexplained. This sample is represented by 100,000 to 150,000 clones; about 74% of them were singletons. In total, the top ten clones hold roughly 7.3% of the sample. Specimen: PBMCs. Every receptor here comes from a male donor in good health and CMV-seronegative.

This chain links TRBV4-3 with TRBJ2-1; perhaps TRBD1 as D (6 bases). The CDR3 covers 15 residues. Deletions cut 0 bases from V and 5 bases from J, with 11 bases between. In germline, CDR1 is LGHNA, CDR2 YSLEER. This chain's CDR3 is CASSQDLDSNNEQFF. The CDR3 nucleotides read TGCGCCAGCAGCCAAGATTTGGACAGTAACAATGAGCAGTTCTTC.

The chain links TRBV30 to TRBJ2-1; D is possibly TRBD2 (7 bases). Trimming left V 5 bases short and J 9 bases short, with 20 bases between. The CDR3 extends over 14 amino acids. Looked up from germline, CDR1 is GTSNPN and CDR2 is SVGIG (reference sequence). The CDR3 sequence is CAWGTLLGGGEQFF. Written as DNA, the CDR3 is TGTGCCTGGGGTACGCTGCTAGGGGGGGGTGAGCAGTTCTTC.

CDR3 loop: CASSYRGDSNTGELFF. CDR3 DNA: TGTGCCAGCAGCTATCGAGGGGACAGCAACACCGGGGAGCTGTTTTTT. V is TRBV5-5 and J is TRBJ2-2; 7 nucleotides line up with TRBD1. J was trimmed by 2 bases and V by 3 bases; bases with no gene match: 7. This CDR3 spans 16 amino acids. The germline V gene has CDR1 SGHKS and CDR2 YYEKEE (reference sequence).

This chain uses TRBV6-4 with TRBJ2-3, with 9 bases aligning to TRBD2. CDR1 MRHNA and CDR2 SNTAGT come from the germline V gene. The CDR3 sequence is 19 residues long. V was pared by 6 bases and J by 6 bases, with 22 bases of the junction left unmatched. The CDR3 DNA follows: TGTGCCAGCAGCGCCTCGGGGCGGGAGGGCCGGGGGGGCGGGGATACGCAGTATTTT. This sequence encodes CASSASGREGRGGGDTQYF.

V usage is TRBV5-5 and J usage is TRBJ2-1; D call uncertain. The CDR3 has 11 residues. The V gene lost 4 bases and the J gene lost 4 bases, with 3 bases spanning the gap. Looked up from germline, CDR1 is SGHKS and CDR2 is YYEKEE (reference sequence). The CDR3 DNA follows: TGTGCCAGCAGCCTATACAATGAGCAGTTCTTC. Protein sequence: CASSLYNEQFF.

This chain joins TRBV2 and TRBJ2-1; 9 bases align to TRBD2. Trimming cost V 7 bases and J 6 bases; bases outside gene matches: 7. This CDR3 spans 14 amino acids. CDR1 and CDR2 from the germline V gene are SNHLY and FYNNEI. The CDR3 reads CASIWTSVSNEQFF. The CDR3 DNA reads TGTGCCAGCATATGGACTAGCGTCAGCAATGAGCAGTTCTTC.

A few counts support this clone. The rearrangement joins TRBV5-6 to TRBJ2-5, with 8 bases aligning to TRBD1. Losses at the gene ends were 4 bases for V and 5 bases for J; bases not matched to a gene: 13. CDR1 is SGHDT and CDR2 is YYEEEE in the germline V gene. The CDR3 is 16 amino acids. The CDR3 nucleotides read TGTGCCAGCAGCCGAGTCATACAGGGGGGCGGGGAGACCCAGTACTTC. Translating it yields CASSRVIQGGGETQYF. Using reference TRBV5-6 and TRBJ2-5 for the parts outside the CDR3, the full variable domain is DAGVTQSPTHLIKTRGQQVTLRCSPKSGHDTVSWYQQALGQGPQFIFQYYEEEERQRGNFPDRFSGHQFPNYSSELNVNALLLGDSALYLCASSRVIQGGGETQYFGPGTRLLVL.

This chain uses TRBV14 with TRBJ2-5; possibly TRBD1 for D (5 bases). This CDR3 is built from 15 residues. V was clipped by 1 base and J by 2 bases, with 11 bases between them. CDR1 is SGHDN, CDR2 FVKESK, per germline. The CDR3 DNA sequence: TGTGCCAGCAGCCAAGTTTGGACAAAACAAGAGACCCAGTACTTC. It specifies CASSQVWTKQETQYF.

This clone was seen only once. The gene calls are TRBV6-6 and TRBJ2-7, with 10 bases lining up with TRBD1. V shed 6 bases, J shed 3 bases, and the junction held 5 bases outside the gene matches. Germline V CDR1 and CDR2: MNHNY, SVGAGI (reference sequence). This CDR3 comprises 14 residues. CDR3 region: CASRGQGRIYEQYF. The CDR3 DNA is TGTGCCAGCAGGGGACAGGGGCGCATCTACGAGCAGTACTTC.

The rearrangement links TRBV6-6 to TRBJ2-7, with TRBD1 matching over 8 bases. This CDR3 has 15 residues. J gave up 3 bases and V 6 bases, and 10 bases lay outside the gene matches. Germline V lookup: CDR1 MNHNY, CDR2 SVGAGI (reference sequence). The CDR3 loop is CASRYESRGHYEQYF. The CDR3 nucleotides are TGTGCCAGCAGGTACGAGAGCAGGGGGCACTACGAGCAGTACTTC.

The rearrangement links TRBV2 to TRBJ1-1, with TRBD1 as a possible D gene (6 bases). Germline V gene data show CDR1 as SNHLY and CDR2 as FYNNEI. This CDR3 is 14 amino acids long. Trimming took 3 bases from V and 2 from J, leaving 10 bases between them. DNA of the CDR3: TGTGCCAGCAGTGAGCAGGGGTTTAACACTGAAGCTTTCTTT. This translates into CASSEQGFNTEAFF.

The rearrangement uses TRBV9 and TRBJ2-6, with 8 bases matching TRBD1. The ends lost 2 bases at V and 4 bases at J; junction bases unmatched: 5. Germline CDR1 SGDLS, CDR2 YYNGEE. CDR3 length: 16 amino acids. DNA of the CDR3: TGTGCCAGCAGCGTCCAGACAGGGGAAGGGGCCAACGTCCTGACTTTC. Translating it yields CASSVQTGEGANVLTF.

The chain combines TRBV10-3 with TRBJ1-1; 8 nucleotides line up with TRBD1. Germline V lookup: CDR1 ENHRY, CDR2 SYGVKD. This CDR3 contains 13 residues. The junction had 3 bases not matched to a gene; V was cut back by 8 bases and J by 1 base. CDR3 residues: CAIATGENTEAFF. The CDR3, as DNA: TGTGCCATCGCGACAGGGGAGAACACTGAAGCTTTCTTT.

V gene TRBV9 combines with J gene TRBJ1-5, with D perhaps matching TRBD1 (5 bases). The CDR3 covers 14 residues. Trimming stripped 4 bases from V and 4 bases from J, with 12 bases between. Germline CDR1 and CDR2: SGDLS and YYNGEE. The CDR3 coding sequence is TGTGCCAGCAGCAGGGACTGGGGAAATCAGCCCCAGCATTTT. Encoded protein: CASSRDWGNQPQHF.

The chain combines TRBV6-5 with TRBJ2-1, with a possible D match to TRBD1 (6 bases). Trimming removed 2 bases from V and 3 bases from J, with 11 bases in between. Germline-derived CDR1 and CDR2 are MNHEY and SVGAGI. This CDR3 has 15 amino acids. CDR3 coding DNA: TGTGCCAGCAGTTACGTAGGGGGTCTCTACAATGAGCAGTTCTTC. Its protein is CASSYVGGLYNEQFF.

V and J are TRBV5-1 and TRBJ2-7, with a tentative D call TRBD2 (6 bases). The CDR3 is made up of 15 amino acids. The V and J ends lost 0 bases and 0 bases respectively, with 10 bases between them. Germline V gene lookup returns CDR1 SGHRS and CDR2 YFSETQ. The CDR3 sequence is CASSLVVGSSYEQYF. The CDR3 nucleotides read TGCGCCAGCAGCTTGGTGGTCGGGAGCTCCTACGAGCAGTACTTC. Variable domain in full (rest from reference TRBV5-1 and TRBJ2-7): KAGVTQTPRYLIKTRGQQVTLSCSPISGHRSVSWYQQTPGQGLQFLFEYFSETQRNKGNFPGRFSGRQFSNSRSEMNVSTLELGDSALYLCASSLVVGSSYEQYFGPGTRLTVT.

J is TRBJ2-1 and V is TRBV18; 7 bases match TRBD1. Germline-derived CDR1 and CDR2 are KGHSH and LQKENI. V was clipped by 3 bases and J by 7 bases; unmatched bases: 3. The CDR3 loop spans 13 amino acids. The CDR3 DNA reads as TGTGCCAGCTCACCCGACAGGGTGAATGAGCAGTTCTTC. Its protein product is CASSPDRVNEQFF.

The chain uses TRBV7-6 and TRBJ2-5, with 8 positions matching TRBD2. CDR3 length: 13 residues. V lost 3 bases and J lost 9; bases outside the gene matches: 6. CDR1 and CDR2 (germline): SGHVS, FNYEAQ. This CDR3 is CASSLGLGDSQYF. The CDR3 DNA sequence: TGTGCCAGCAGCTTGGGACTAGGCGATTCCCAGTACTTC.

This clone was seen just once. V and J are TRBV5-1 and TRBJ1-2, with a tentative D call TRBD1 (5 bases). The CDR3 sequence is 15 residues long. Germline V CDR1 and CDR2: SGHRS, YFSETQ. V dropped 0 bases and J dropped 4 bases, with 13 bases sitting between them. The DNA for the CDR3 is TGCGCCAGCAGCTTGGGGGGGAGGTCCGCCTATGGCTACACCTTC. As protein: CASSLGGRSAYGYTF.

The chain is built from TRBV15 and TRBJ1-1; maybe TRBD1 (5 bases). Germline values: CDR1 LNHNV, CDR2 YYDKDF (reference sequence). The CDR3 totals 13 residues. V lost 5 bases and J 1 base, leaving 8 bases between the germline ends. CDR3 coding DNA: TGTGCCACCAGCTTCGGACAGAACACTGAAGCTTTCTTT. Its translation: CATSFGQNTEAFF.

This chain links TRBV28 with TRBJ1-3; D unresolved. CDR1 MDHEN and CDR2 SYDVKM come from the germline V gene. This CDR3 is built from 15 residues. Trimming removed 10 bases from V and 1 base from J, with 17 bases in between. The CDR3 spells CATNPDSSSGNTIYF. Here the CDR3 DNA reads TGTGCCACGAATCCGGACTCTTCGTCTGGAAACACCATATATTTT.

There are a few counts of this clone. This rearrangement joins TRBV7-8 to TRBJ1-1, with D possibly matching TRBD1 (5 bases). V was pared by 6 bases and J by 6 bases, with 17 bases between. The CDR3 spans 14 residues. Germline V gives CDR1 SGHVS, CDR2 FQNEAQ. The CDR3 DNA follows: TGTGCCAGCAGTCTGACTGACAGTCGCTCTGAAGCTTTCTTT. Translated, it gives CASSLTDSRSEAFF.

Only a few counts were recorded for this clone. The chain employs TRBV6-5 and TRBJ1-5, with D perhaps TRBD1 (6 bases). The CDR3 consists of 13 residues. Germline CDR1 is MNHEY and CDR2 is SVGAGI. The V and J ends lost 6 bases and 8 bases respectively, with 14 bases between them. The CDR3 DNA reads as TGTGCCAGCAGCGCAACAGGGAGAGAGCCCCAGCATTTT. Encoded protein: CASSATGREPQHF.

The DNA for the CDR3 is TGTGCCAGCAGCCAAGGACTAGCCGCCAATGAGCAGTTCTTC. This encodes CASSQGLAANEQFF. J is TRBJ2-1 and V is TRBV4-2; 7 bases align to TRBD2. Germline CDR1 LGHNA, CDR2 YNFKEQ. The CDR3 extends over 14 amino acids. V lost 1 base, J lost 6 bases, and 3 bases stayed unmatched.

The chain combines TRBV27 with TRBJ1-5, with D unresolved. The CDR3 runs to 13 residues. The V end was cut by 6 bases, the J end by 4 bases, with 10 bases between. Germline V CDR1 and CDR2: MNHEY, SMNVEV (reference sequence). The CDR3 protein is CASRSWENQPQHF. The CDR3 nucleotides read TGTGCCAGCAGGAGTTGGGAGAATCAGCCCCAGCATTTT.

This chain connects TRBV6-1 to TRBJ1-1; a weak D match, TRBD1 (6 bases). From germline, CDR1 is MNHNS and CDR2 SASEGT. This CDR3 spans 15 amino acids. Trimming shortened V by 4 bases and J by 0 bases, and 12 bases separated the two germline ends. The CDR3 DNA follows: TGTGCCAGCAGTGCGCCGGGACAATTGAACACTGAAGCTTTCTTT. It yields the protein CASSAPGQLNTEAFF.

The chain has TRBV7-2 and TRBJ2-7; D call uncertain. The ends were cut back, 5 bases at V and 1 base at J, with 18 bases in the middle. CDR3 length equals 16 residues. CDR1 and CDR2 (germline): SGHTA, FQGNSA. CDR3 bases: TGTGCCAGCAGCCCACGCGTTACCACGCCGTCCTACGAGCAGTACTTC. Protein sequence: CASSPRVTTPSYEQYF.

The CDR3 nucleotides read TGTGCCAGCAGCGTAGGTTCAGGGTGGAATTCACCCCTCCACTTT. This codes for CASSVGSGWNSPLHF. The chain combines TRBV9 with TRBJ1-6, with D tentatively TRBD1 (5 bases). Germline V gene data show CDR1 as SGDLS and CDR2 as YYNGEE. This CDR3 contains 15 residues. The ends were cut back, 0 bases at V and 7 bases at J, with 11 bases in the middle.